This T cell receptor (beta chain) is from a study of blood T cell repertoires in COVID-19. From germline, CDR1 is SGHVS and CDR2 FQNEAQ. With 5 bases clipped from V and 3 bases from J, the junction kept 7 bases outside the gene matches. The CDR3 is 15 amino acids. Some clones are missing from TCRdb's copy, which holds only in-frame ones; the method was immunoSEQ multiplex PCR. Of fewer than 700,000 clones detected, about 89% appear once; the ten largest clones hold roughly 7.3%. The clonotype originates from a woman in her 50s with COVID-19, enrolled during active disease. The V and J genes are TRBV7-8 and TRBJ1-2; TRBD1 agrees at 9 bases. Input material: peripheral blood. CDR3 sequence (DNA): TGTGCCAGCAGCACCAAGACAGGGGGAGACTATGGCTACACCTTC. Its translation: CASSTKTGGDYGYTF.